The rows below give T cell receptor beta chains drawn from one sample of a study of human T cells and chemical hapten exposure. TCRdb reprocessed the RACE reads via MiXCR and lists one record per CDR3 protein. The top ten clones hold just over 2.5% of a sample with 300,000 to 450,000 distinct CDR3 sequences, approximately 5.1% of them seen once. The sample in question was whole blood, obtained in connection with sensitization to the hapten diphenylcyclopropenone (DPC). These receptor sequences come from a woman aged 45-65 years with alopecia areata. Some clones in this sample may be carry-over from other donors' samples. Each CDR3 is given with its conserved first and last residue. A D gene is named only where the DNA matches it firmly. Where a row states a size, it is once, few, many or the class of an expanded clone; other rows omit it.

v_gene	d_gene	abundance	j_gene	CDR3nt	CDR3aa
TRBV6-6	TRBD1	many	TRBJ2-5	TGTGCCAGCAGTTTTGCAAGTGACAGGGTACAAGAGACCCAGTACTTC	CASSFASDRVQETQYF
TRBV30	NA	NA	TRBJ2-1	TGTGCCTGGAATGGGGTGGGGGAGCAGTTCTTC	CAWNGVGEQFF
TRBV2	NA	few	TRBJ1-6	TGTGCCAGCAGTGACCAGAATTCACCCCTCCACTTT	CASSDQNSPLHF
TRBV19	TRBD2	few	TRBJ2-7	TGTGCCAGTAGTATAGCGGGAGGGACCTACGAGCAGTACTTC	CASSIAGGTYEQYF
TRBV28	TRBD1	few	TRBJ1-2	TGTGCCAGCAGTTCATCGGGGACAGGGTTCAATGGCTACACCTTC	CASSSSGTGFNGYTF
TRBV6-5	NA	many	TRBJ2-3	TGTGCCAGCAGTTACGGGACGGGAAAGCTAGATACGCAGTATTTT	CASSYGTGKLDTQYF
TRBV7-3	NA	few	TRBJ2-2	TGTGCCAGCAGCCCAGGCAGGGTTGGGACCGGGGAGCTGTTTTTT	CASSPGRVGTGELFF
TRBV2	NA	few	TRBJ2-1	TGTGCCAGCAGTGAAGGGCCCGAGCAGTTCTTC	CASSEGPEQFF
TRBV3-1	TRBD2	many	TRBJ2-1	TGTGCCAGCAGCCAAGATCTGGGAGGCGGGGGTCAGCGTTACAATGAGCAGTTCTTC	CASSQDLGGGGQRYNEQFF
TRBV29-1	NA	NA	TRBJ2-1	TGCAGCGTTGAAGCCGGAGGAGAGCAGTTCTTC	CSVEAGGEQFF
TRBV7-6	TRBD1	many	TRBJ1-1	TGTGCCAGCAGCTTAGCACAGGGGGGCACTGAAGCTTTCTTT	CASSLAQGGTEAFF
TRBV27	NA	few	TRBJ2-7	TGTGCCAGCAGTTCACCAGGACGGACACTTTACGAGCAGTACTTC	CASSSPGRTLYEQYF
TRBV6-5	NA	NA	TRBJ2-1	TGTGCCAGCAGCCCAGCTTCCTACAATGAGCAGTTCTTC	CASSPASYNEQFF
TRBV5-1	NA	NA	TRBJ2-5	TGCGCCAGCAGCCCTGGTGGGGTTGAACAAGAGACCCAGTACTTC	CASSPGGVEQETQYF
TRBV14	NA	few	TRBJ1-5	TGTGCCAGCAGCCAAGAAGGCTGGGGTAGAAGCAATCAGCCCCAGCATTTT	CASSQEGWGRSNQPQHF
TRBV20-1	NA	few	TRBJ1-1	TGCAGTGCTGAGGGGATGAACACTGAAGCTTTCTTT	CSAEGMNTEAFF
TRBV29-1	NA	NA	TRBJ2-3	TGCAGCGTTGACGAGGGCACAGATACGCAGTATTTT	CSVDEGTDTQYF
TRBV20-1	TRBD1	NA	TRBJ2-7	TGCAGTGCTAGAAAGACAGGGGCGACTACCTACGAGCAGTACTTC	CSARKTGATTYEQYF
TRBV10-2	TRBD2	NA	TRBJ2-1	TGCGCCAGCTTTAGCGGGAGCCCCTACAATGAGCAGTTCTTC	CASFSGSPYNEQFF
TRBV16	NA	NA	TRBJ1-5	TGTGCCAGCGGGACCATCAATCAGCCCCAGCATTTT	CASGTINQPQHF
TRBV2	TRBD2	NA	TRBJ2-3	TGTGCCAGCAGTGAGAGAGCGGGGGGGCCGGATACGCAGTATTTT	CASSERAGGPDTQYF
TRBV2	NA	many	TRBJ2-5	TGTGCCAGCACCCCGAGAAGGGGCCAACAAGAGACCCAGTACTTC	CASTPRRGQQETQYF
TRBV28	TRBD2	many	TRBJ2-7	TGTGCCAGCAGTCGGGGTAGCGGGGGGGCGGACGAGCAGTACTTC	CASSRGSGGADEQYF